These 11 T cell receptor beta chains were all obtained from the same sample, sequenced in a study of blood T cell dynamics during melanoma immunotherapy. TCRdb's copy holds only in-frame clones and misses some; the assay was immunoSEQ multiplex PCR. The sample consists of 15,000 to 20,000 clones, approximately 91% of them appearing once. Time point of the sample: pre-treatment baseline. Sequencing used blood, obtained from a patient treated with checkpoint blockade. The receptors shown here come from a human donor with melanoma.

The CDR3 bases are TGCGCCAGCAGCCTTGGGAGCCAAACACGGAGACGCTCTGGAAACACCATATATTTT. Its translation is CASSLGSQTRRRSGNTIYF. V gene TRBV5-1 combines with J gene TRBJ1-3; D ambiguous. The CDR3 sequence is 19 residues long. V was pared by 4 bases and J by 0 bases, with 23 bases between. Germline-derived CDR1 and CDR2 are SGHRS and YFSETQ.

CDR3 amino acids: CASSYQDRTNTEAFF. The CDR3, as DNA: TGTGCCAGCAGTTATCAAGACAGGACGAACACTGAAGCTTTCTTT. The chain is built from TRBV28 and TRBJ1-1; perhaps TRBD1 as D (6 bases). The CDR3 runs 15 residues. In germline, CDR1 is MDHEN, CDR2 SYDVKM. V was cut by 4 bases and J by 1 base, with 13 bases left in between.

The rearrangement links TRBV11-2 to TRBJ2-1; TRBD2 is a possible D gene (5 bases). CDR3 length equals 13 residues. The germline V gene encodes CDR1 SGHAT and CDR2 FQNNGV. Trimming took 5 bases from V and 5 from J, leaving 10 bases between them. This CDR3 reads CASSPRTDNEQFF. The CDR3 DNA reads TGTGCCAGCAGCCCCCGGACTGACAATGAGCAGTTCTTC. Variable domain in full (rest from reference TRBV11-2 and TRBJ2-1): EAGVAQSPRYKIIEKRQSVAFWCNPISGHATLYWYQQILGQGPKLLIQFQNNGVVDDSQLPKDRFSAERLKGVDSTLKIQPAKLEDSAVYLCASSPRTDNEQFFGPGTRLTVL.

The chain employs TRBV9 and TRBJ1-1; possible D gene TRBD1, 5 bases. Per germline, CDR1 SGDLS and CDR2 YYNGEE. This CDR3 is built from 14 residues. Trimming shortened V by 0 bases and J by 6 bases, and 12 bases separated the two germline ends. Here the CDR3 reads CASSVEVGVSEAFF. The CDR3 DNA follows: TGTGCCAGCAGCGTAGAGGTGGGGGTTTCTGAAGCTTTCTTT.

This chain connects TRBV28 to TRBJ1-3, with TRBD1 as a possible D gene (5 bases). The V gene's germline CDR1 is MDHEN and CDR2 SYDVKM. V dropped 5 bases and J dropped 5 bases, with 19 bases sitting between them. The CDR3 is 16 residues long. In nucleotides, the CDR3 is TGTGCCAGCAGTCCCGGGGGTGGTGGCGATAGAAACACCATATATTTT. Translation: CASSPGGGGDRNTIYF.

The chain joins TRBV9 to TRBJ2-7, with 9 bases aligning to TRBD2. The length of the CDR3 is 14 residues. Trimming at V came to 4 bases and at J to 2 bases, leaving 4 bases not matched to a gene. Germline V gene sequence: CDR1 SGDLS, CDR2 YYNGEE. The CDR3 sequence is CASSPLAGAYEQYF. CDR3 sequence (DNA): TGTGCCAGCAGCCCCTTAGCGGGAGCCTACGAGCAGTACTTC. Looking up the rest from reference TRBV9 and TRBJ2-7 gives the full variable domain: DSGVTQTPKHLITATGQRVTLRCSPRSGDLSVYWYQQSLDQGLQFLIQYYNGEERAKGNILERFSAQQFPDLHSELNLSSLELGDSALYFCASSPLAGAYEQYFGPGTRLTVT.

The V and J genes are TRBV25-1 and TRBJ1-3; D ambiguous. The V end lost 1 base, the J end lost 2 bases, and 12 bases lay between the germline ends. CDR1 and CDR2 from the germline V gene are MGHDK and SYGVNS. The CDR3 is made up of 16 amino acids. The CDR3 sequence is CASSESGWRAGNTIYF. In nucleotides, the CDR3 is TGTGCCAGCAGTGAATCTGGGTGGAGGGCTGGAAACACCATATATTTT.

The chain couples TRBV7-2 to TRBJ1-5; D is uncertain. The CDR3 consists of 16 residues. Trimming cost V 1 base and J 0 bases, with 10 bases left between them. Germline CDR1 SGHTA, CDR2 FQGNSA. CDR3 sequence: CASSLGPNYSNQPQHF. The CDR3 coding sequence is TGTGCCAGCAGCTTAGGGCCGAACTATAGCAATCAGCCCCAGCATTTT.

This clone was detected once. The V call is TRBV19, the J call TRBJ2-7; tentative D call: TRBD1 (6 bases). Per germline, CDR1 LNHDA and CDR2 SQIVND (reference sequence). CDR3 size: 15 residues. V was clipped by 1 base and J by 2 bases, with 12 bases between them. DNA of the CDR3: TGTGCCAGTAGTATAGGGGTTTGGGGGCCCTACGAGCAGTACTTC. Its protein product is CASSIGVWGPYEQYF.

The rearrangement links TRBV5-1 to TRBJ2-1; no clear D gene. V was cut by 1 base and J by 3 bases, with 11 bases left in between. Germline values: CDR1 SGHRS, CDR2 YFSETQ. CDR3 length: 15 residues. CDR3 nucleotides: TGCGCCAGCAGCTTGACGGGTGGAGACTACAATGAGCAGTTCTTC. Residues: CASSLTGGDYNEQFF.

The chain has TRBV6-1 and TRBJ2-5, with D tentatively TRBD2 (5 bases). Trimming took 3 bases from V and 5 from J, leaving 10 bases between them. CDR3 size: 13 residues. Germline V CDR1 and CDR2: MNHNS, SASEGT. As DNA, the CDR3 is TGTGCCAGCAGTGAGGTTAGCGTTGAGACCCAGTACTTC. It encodes CASSEVSVETQYF.